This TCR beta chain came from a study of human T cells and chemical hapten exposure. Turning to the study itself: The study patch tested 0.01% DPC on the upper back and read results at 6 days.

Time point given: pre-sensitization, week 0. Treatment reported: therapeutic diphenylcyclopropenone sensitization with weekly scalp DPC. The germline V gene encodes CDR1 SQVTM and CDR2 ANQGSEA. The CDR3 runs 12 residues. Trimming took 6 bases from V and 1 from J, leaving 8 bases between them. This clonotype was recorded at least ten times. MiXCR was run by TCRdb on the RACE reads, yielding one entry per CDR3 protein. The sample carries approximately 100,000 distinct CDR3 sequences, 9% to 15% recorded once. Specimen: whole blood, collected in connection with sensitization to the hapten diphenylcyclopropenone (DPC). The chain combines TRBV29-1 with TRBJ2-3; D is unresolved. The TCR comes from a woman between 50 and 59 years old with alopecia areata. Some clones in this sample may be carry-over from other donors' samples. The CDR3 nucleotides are TGCAGCGTCGGATGGGGCACAGATACGCAGTATTTT. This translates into CSVGWGTDTQYF.